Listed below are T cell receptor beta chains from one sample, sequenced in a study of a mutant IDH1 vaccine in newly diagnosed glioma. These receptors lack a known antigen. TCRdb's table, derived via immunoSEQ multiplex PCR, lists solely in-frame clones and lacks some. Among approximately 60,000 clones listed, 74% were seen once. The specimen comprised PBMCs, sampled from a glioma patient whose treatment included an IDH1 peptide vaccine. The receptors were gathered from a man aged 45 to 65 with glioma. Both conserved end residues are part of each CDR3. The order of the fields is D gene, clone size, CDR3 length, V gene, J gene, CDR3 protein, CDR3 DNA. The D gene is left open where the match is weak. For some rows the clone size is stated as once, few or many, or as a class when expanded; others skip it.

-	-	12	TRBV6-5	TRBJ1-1	CATLDRNTEAFF	TGTGCCACCCTGGACAGGAACACTGAAGCTTTCTTT
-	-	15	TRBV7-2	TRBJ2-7	CASSSHRGPRSEQYF	TGTGCCAGCAGCTCCCACCGGGGGCCGCGGTCAGAGCAGTACTTC
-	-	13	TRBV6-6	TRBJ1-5	CASSSAGEQPQHF	TGTGCCAGCAGCTCCGCGGGTGAGCAGCCCCAGCATTTT
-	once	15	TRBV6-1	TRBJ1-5	CASSEFGLINQPQHF	TGTGCCAGCAGTGAGTTTGGGCTAATCAATCAGCCCCAGCATTTT
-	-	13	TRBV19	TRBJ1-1	CASSIGRTFEAFF	TGTGCCAGTAGTATTGGGCGGACATTTGAAGCTTTCTTT
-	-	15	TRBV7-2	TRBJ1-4	CASSLVAGFNEKLFF	TGTGCCAGCAGCTTAGTCGCAGGGTTTAATGAAAAACTGTTTTTT
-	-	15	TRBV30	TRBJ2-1	CAWSVRGGLNNEQFF	TGTGCCTGGAGTGTACGCGGGGGCCTAAACAATGAGCAGTTCTTC
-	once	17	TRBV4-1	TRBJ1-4	CASSPLLRGRANEKLFF	TGCGCCAGCAGCCCCCTACTCAGGGGTAGGGCTAATGAAAAACTGTTTTTT
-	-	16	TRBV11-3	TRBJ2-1	CASSGSHKSSYNEQFF	TGTGCCAGCAGCGGCTCGCACAAGAGCTCCTACAATGAGCAGTTCTTC
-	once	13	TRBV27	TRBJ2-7	CASSTGTNYEQYF	TGTGCCAGCAGTACCGGGACAAACTACGAGCAGTACTTC
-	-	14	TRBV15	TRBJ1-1	CATSIRGQNTEAFF	TGTGCCACCAGTATCAGGGGACAGAACACTGAAGCTTTCTTT
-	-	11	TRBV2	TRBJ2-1	CAGLAANEQFF	TGTGCGGGGCTAGCAGCCAATGAGCAGTTCTTC
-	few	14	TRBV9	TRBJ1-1	CASSVGARGTEAFF	TGTGCCAGCAGCGTAGGGGCGCGAGGCACTGAAGCTTTCTTT
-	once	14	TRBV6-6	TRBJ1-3	CASSSRTPGNTIYF	TGTGCCAGCAGTTCTCGGACACCCGGAAACACCATATATTTT
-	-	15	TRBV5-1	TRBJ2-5	CASSLGGEIQETQYF	TGCGCCAGCAGCTTGGGAGGGGAGATACAAGAGACCCAGTACTTC
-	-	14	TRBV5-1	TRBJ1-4	CASSFGTANEKLFF	TGCGCCAGCAGCTTCGGGACGGCTAATGAAAAACTGTTTTTT
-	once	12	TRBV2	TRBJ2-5	CASSLYQETQYF	TGTGCCAGCAGTTTGTACCAAGAGACCCAGTACTTC
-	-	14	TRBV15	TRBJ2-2	CATSNPTATGELFF	TGTGCCACCAGCAACCCAACGGCCACCGGGGAGCTGTTTTTT
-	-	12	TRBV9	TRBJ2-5	CASKGPEETQYF	TGTGCCAGCAAGGGACCCGAAGAGACCCAGTACTTC
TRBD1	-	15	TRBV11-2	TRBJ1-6	CASSFATGGNSPLHF	TGTGCCAGCAGCTTCGCCACAGGGGGCAATTCACCCCTCCACTTT
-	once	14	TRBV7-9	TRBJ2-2	CASLRGENTGELFF	TGTGCCAGCTTAAGAGGGGAAAACACCGGGGAGCTGTTTTTT
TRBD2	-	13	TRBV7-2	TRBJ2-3	CASSFGGKDTQYF	TGTGCCAGCAGTTTCGGGGGGAAAGATACGCAGTATTTT
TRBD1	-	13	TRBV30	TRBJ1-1	CAWRDRENTEAFF	TGTGCCTGGAGGGACAGGGAGAACACTGAAGCTTTCTTT